The rows below give T cell receptor beta chains drawn from one sample of a study of blood T cell repertoires in COVID-19. Repertoires were generated with immunoSEQ multiplex PCR, while TCRdb's copy carries only in-frame clones and drops some. The repertoire consists of 99,000 or so clones, with roughly 87% occurring once and the leading ten covering around 4.1%. The sequenced sample was peripheral blood. The receptors derive from a man aged 45-65 years with acute or convalescent COVID-19. Both conserved end residues are part of each CDR3. The order of the fields is V gene, D gene, J gene, clone size, CDR3 protein, CDR3 DNA. A D gene is named only where the DNA matches it firmly. Only part of the rows carry a size: once, few, many, or a class if the clone is expanded.

TRBV27	TRBD1	TRBJ1-1	.	CASSLGTGGGNTEAFF	TGTGCCAGCAGTTTGGGGACAGGAGGGGGAAACACTGAAGCTTTCTTT
TRBV7-3	.	TRBJ2-1	.	CASSPQGGSYNEQFF	TGTGCCAGCAGCCCGCAGGGGGGCTCCTACAATGAGCAGTTCTTC
TRBV7-9	TRBD1	TRBJ2-7	.	CASSSYRDSTYEQYF	TGTGCCAGCAGCTCGTACCGGGACAGCACCTACGAGCAGTACTTC
TRBV6-5	.	TRBJ2-1	.	CASRDGLSVYNEQFF	TGTGCCAGCAGGGACGGACTGAGCGTCTACAATGAGCAGTTCTTC
TRBV13	.	TRBJ1-2	.	CASSFAGGQPNYGYTF	TGTGCCAGCAGCTTTGCAGGAGGACAGCCTAACTATGGCTACACCTTC
TRBV30	.	TRBJ1-5	.	CAWSGDSNQPQHF	TGTGCCTGGAGCGGGGATAGCAATCAGCCCCAGCATTTT
TRBV9	TRBD2	TRBJ2-2	.	CASSVGFSGGSAGELFF	TGTGCCAGCAGCGTAGGTTTTAGCGGGGGCTCCGCCGGGGAGCTGTTTTTT
TRBV10-2	TRBD1	TRBJ1-3	.	CASSEPGQGTGNTIYF	TGCGCCAGCAGTGAGCCGGGACAGGGGACGGGAAACACCATATATTTT
TRBV15	TRBD1	TRBJ1-1	.	CATSRTGTAPEAFF	TGTGCCACCAGCAGGACAGGGACGGCACCTGAAGCTTTCTTT
TRBV28	TRBD1	TRBJ2-2	.	CASSKRQGDTGELFF	TGTGCCAGCAGTAAACGCCAGGGGGACACCGGGGAGCTGTTTTTT
TRBV28	TRBD2	TRBJ2-5	.	CASSYPVAGEWETQYF	TGTGCCAGCAGTTATCCCGTAGCGGGAGAATGGGAGACCCAGTACTTC
TRBV27	.	TRBJ2-1	.	CASGRALRDEQFF	TGTGCCAGCGGCAGGGCCCTTCGCGATGAGCAGTTCTTC
TRBV7-3	TRBD2	TRBJ2-3	.	CASSALGGGLAGDTQYF	TGTGCCAGCAGCGCGCTAGGCGGGGGACTAGCGGGAGATACGCAGTATTTT
TRBV13	TRBD2	TRBJ2-5	.	CASSGTSGQYQETQYF	TGTGCCAGCAGCGGGACTAGCGGGCAGTACCAAGAGACCCAGTACTTC
TRBV5-1	.	TRBJ1-1	.	CASSLARGSTEAFF	TGCGCCAGCAGCTTGGCCCGGGGGAGTACTGAAGCTTTCTTT
TRBV29-1	TRBD1	TRBJ1-4	.	CSGGTATEKLFF	TGCAGCGGGGGGACAGCGACTGAAAAACTGTTTTTT
TRBV3-1/TRBV3-2	.	TRBJ2-7	.	CASSQDPGYEQYF	TGTGCCAGCAGCCAAGATCCGGGCTACGAGCAGTACTTC
TRBV10-3	.	TRBJ1-2	.	CAISSQGGGSGYTF	TGTGCCATCAGTTCTCAGGGAGGAGGAAGTGGCTACACCTTC
TRBV6-5	.	TRBJ1-6	.	CASSYQGNSPLHF	TGTGCCAGCAGTTACCAGGGTAATTCACCCCTCCACTTT
TRBV5-1	.	TRBJ1-1	.	CASSLEGVRGEAFF	TGCGCCAGCAGCTTGGAAGGGGTTAGGGGTGAAGCTTTCTTT
TRBV28	TRBD1	TRBJ2-2	.	CASSLDRKAGELFF	TGTGCCAGCAGTTTGGACAGGAAAGCCGGGGAGCTGTTTTTT
TRBV6-5	.	TRBJ1-3	.	CASSQVSGNTIYF	TGTGCCAGCAGCCAGGTATCCGGAAACACCATATATTTT
TRBV2	.	TRBJ2-1	.	CASSEHHSDEQFF	TGTGCCAGCAGTGAACACCACTCGGATGAGCAGTTCTTC
TRBV30	TRBD1	TRBJ2-7	.	CAWSTPDRGRREQYF	TGTGCCTGGAGCACCCCGGACAGGGGAAGGAGGGAGCAGTACTTC
TRBV14	TRBD2	TRBJ2-1	.	CASSQDSGRRNEQFF	TGTGCCAGCAGCCAAGATAGCGGGAGGCGAAATGAGCAGTTCTTC
TRBV6-5	TRBD1	TRBJ2-2	.	CASSPRQGYTGELFF	TGTGCCAGCAGTCCTCGACAGGGGTATACCGGGGAGCTGTTTTTT
TRBV5-1	TRBD1	TRBJ1-4	once	CASSLAGTDNEKLFF	TGCGCCAGCAGCTTAGCCGGGACAGATAATGAAAAACTGTTTTTT
TRBV11-2	TRBD2	TRBJ2-3	.	CASSLSPGGDTDTQYF	TGTGCCAGCAGCTTATCCCCGGGGGGGGACACAGATACGCAGTATTTT
TRBV5-4	.	TRBJ1-1	.	CASSWQTENTEAFF	TGTGCCAGCAGCTGGCAGACAGAGAACACTGAAGCTTTCTTT